The 13 T cell receptor beta chains listed next were all sequenced from one sample in a study of metastatic and nonmetastatic thyroid tumors. MiXCR re-clonotyped the PCR reads for TCRdb. The sample lists about 47,000 clones; around 25% were seen once. All patients were treatment-naive before thyroid surgery. Sequenced: blood. Every receptor here comes from a male donor with papillary thyroid cancer or a benign thyroid nodule (not recorded which). Some clones in this sample may be carry-over from other donors' samples.

The genes are TRBV13 and TRBJ2-2; the D is unclear. Germline values: CDR1 PRHDT, CDR2 FYEKMQ (reference sequence). Deletions cut 0 bases from V and 7 bases from J, with 6 bases between. CDR3 length: 13 residues. The CDR3 reads CASSLGASGELFF. In DNA, the CDR3 is TGTGCCAGCAGCTTAGGGGCCAGCGGGGAGCTGTTTTTT.

This clone was seen ten or more times. This may stem from a read error, because a much larger clone lies one nucleotide away. The J gene is TRBJ2-7, the V gene TRBV4-1; possible D gene TRBD1, 6 bases. Germline V gives CDR1 MGHRA, CDR2 YSYEKL. V lost 1 base and J 5 bases, leaving 18 bases between the germline ends. CDR3 length equals 16 residues. As DNA, the CDR3 is TGCGCCAGCAGCCAAGCGCTGGGGACATTAATCAACGAGCAGTACTTC. It codes for CASSQALGTLINEQYF.

The table lists this clone with a few counts. The chain has TRBV6-1 and TRBJ2-7; D remains unclear. CDR1 and CDR2 from the germline V gene are MNHNS and SASEGT. V lost 7 bases to trimming and J lost 0 bases, with 13 bases between them. The CDR3 is made up of 14 amino acids. The CDR3, as DNA: TGTGCCAGCACCCGAGCTACACTCTCCTACGAGCAGTACTTC. Protein: CASTRATLSYEQYF.

This clone has a count of ten or more. The CDR3 spells CASSLTSGSFARDEQFF. Written as DNA, the CDR3 is TGTGCCAGTAGTTTAACTAGCGGGAGTTTTGCGCGGGATGAGCAGTTCTTC. J is TRBJ2-1 and V is TRBV19, with 11 bases lining up with TRBD2. This CDR3 spans 17 amino acids. Germline values: CDR1 LNHDA, CDR2 SQIVND (reference sequence). Germline trimming cut 5 bases from V and 8 bases from J; bases unmatched to any gene: 14.

This clone has a count of ten or more. This CDR3 reads CASSPGRDRADTQYF. The CDR3 region has the DNA TGTGCCAGCAGCCCTGGGAGGGACAGAGCAGATACGCAGTATTTT. The chain carries TRBV5-6 and TRBJ2-3; D tentatively fits TRBD1 or TRBD2 (7 bases each). V dropped 4 bases and J dropped 4 bases, with 16 bases sitting between them. Germline V gene data show CDR1 as SGHDT and CDR2 as YYEEEE. This CDR3 region has 15 residues.

This clone occurred a few times. V usage is TRBV7-9 and J usage is TRBJ1-2; D might be TRBD1 (6 bases). V was clipped by 7 bases and J by 7 bases, with 13 bases between them. The germline CDR1 and CDR2 sequences are SEHNR and FQNEAQ (reference sequence). There are 12 residues in the CDR3. The CDR3 sequence is CASISQGRGYTF. DNA of the CDR3: TGTGCCAGCATCTCGCAGGGGCGTGGCTACACCTTC.

This clone was seen ten or more times. The chain has TRBV9 and TRBJ2-2; TRBD2 matches at 10 bases. Looked up from germline, CDR1 is SGDLS and CDR2 is YYNGEE. V gave up 4 bases and J gave up 3 bases; unmatched junction bases: 3. The CDR3 contains 15 residues. The CDR3 reads CASSSSGSHTGELFF. CDR3 in DNA: TGTGCCAGCAGCTCTAGCGGGAGTCACACCGGGGAGCTGTTTTTT.

This clone has at least ten counts. The chain links TRBV11-2 to TRBJ2-1; D remains ambiguous. Per germline, CDR1 SGHAT and CDR2 FQNNGV. CDR3 length: 16 residues. V was shortened by 8 bases and J by 7 bases, with 24 bases between the two germline ends. CDR3 region: CASGPSGLSLFNEQFF. In DNA, the CDR3 is TGTGCCAGCGGACCCTCAGGCCTGTCCCTTTTTAATGAGCAGTTCTTC.

Note on this clone: The junction departs from germline at one end; a sequencing error may be responsible. J is TRBJ1-5 and V is TRBV2; perhaps TRBD1 as D (5 bases). From germline, CDR1 is SNHLY and CDR2 FYNNEI. There are 13 residues in the CDR3. This chain's CDR3 is CASSEVSARDRNF. The CDR3 coding sequence is TGTGCCAGCAGTGAAGTTTCCGCCAGGGATCGGAATTTT. The complete variable domain, with remaining parts taken from reference TRBV2 and TRBJ1-5, reads EPEVTQTPSHQVTQMGQEVILRCVPISNHLYFYWYRQILGQKVEFLVSFYNNEISEKSEIFDDQFSVERPDGSNFTLKIRSTKLEDSAMYFCASSEVSARDRNFGDGTRLSIL.

This clone was detected a few times. The chain uses TRBV6-1 and TRBJ2-7; D gene unclear. CDR3 length equals 15 residues. The germline V and J ends were trimmed by 1 base and 0 bases, with 10 bases remaining between them. From germline, CDR1 is MNHNS and CDR2 SASEGT. In nucleotides, the CDR3 is TGTGCCAGCAGTGAAGGCGTAGGAGACTCCTACGAGCAGTACTTC. Translation: CASSEGVGDSYEQYF.

The genes are TRBV5-1 and TRBJ2-2; perhaps TRBD1 as D (6 bases). CDR1 and CDR2 from the germline V gene are SGHRS and YFSETQ. The CDR3 runs 16 residues. Between the trimmed V and J ends, which lost 4 bases and 1 base, there was a span of 14 bases. The CDR3 DNA reads TGCGCCAGCAGCCCCAGGGGAGTGGGGAACACCGGGGAGCTGTTTTTT. Its protein is CASSPRGVGNTGELFF.

This clone was observed a handful of times. V gene TRBV6-1 combines with J gene TRBJ1-5, with 8 bases identical to TRBD1. This CDR3 has 13 residues. With 10 bases clipped from V and 4 bases from J, the junction kept 6 bases outside the gene matches. Germline V lookup: CDR1 MNHNS, CDR2 SASEGT. CDR3 protein: CAIRDRLNQPQHF. The CDR3 coding sequence is TGTGCCATCCGGGACAGGTTGAATCAGCCCCAGCATTTT.

This clone came up many times. This chain links TRBV24-1 with TRBJ2-2; D unclear. Trimming pared 5 bases from V and 7 bases from J, leaving 10 bases between. This CDR3 has 13 amino acids. Looked up from germline, CDR1 is KGHDR and CDR2 is SFDVKD. In DNA form, the CDR3 reads TGTGCCACCAGTGCCCCTTCAAGCGGGGAGCTGTTTTTT. Protein sequence: CATSAPSSGELFF.